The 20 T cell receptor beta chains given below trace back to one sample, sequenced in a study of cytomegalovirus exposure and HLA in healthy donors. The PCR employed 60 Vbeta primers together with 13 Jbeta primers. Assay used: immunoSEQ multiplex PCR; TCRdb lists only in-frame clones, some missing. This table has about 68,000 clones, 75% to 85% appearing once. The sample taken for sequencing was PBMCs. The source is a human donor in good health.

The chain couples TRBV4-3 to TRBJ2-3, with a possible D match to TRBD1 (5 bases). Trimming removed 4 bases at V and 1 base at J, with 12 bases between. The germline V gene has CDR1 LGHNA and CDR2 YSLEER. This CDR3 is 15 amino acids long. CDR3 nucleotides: TGCGCCAGCAGCCCTGGCCTAGGGGGCACAGATACGCAGTATTTT. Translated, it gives CASSPGLGGTDTQYF.

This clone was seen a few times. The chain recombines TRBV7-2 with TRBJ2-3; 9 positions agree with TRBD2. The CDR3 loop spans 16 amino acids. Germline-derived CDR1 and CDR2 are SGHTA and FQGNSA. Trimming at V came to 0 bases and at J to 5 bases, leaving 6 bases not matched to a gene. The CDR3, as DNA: TGTGCCAGCAGCTTAGCGCCTAGCGGGGTAGGAGATACGCAGTATTTT. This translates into CASSLAPSGVGDTQYF.

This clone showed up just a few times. The CDR3 DNA reads TGTGCCAGCAGCTCCGGAGGGGGCACCCAGGGAAAAGAGCAGTACTTC. Its protein is CASSSGGGTQGKEQYF. This chain connects TRBV7-2 to TRBJ2-7; a possible D gene is TRBD1 (7 bases). Germline CDR1 and CDR2: SGHTA and FQGNSA. The V and J ends lost 4 bases and 7 bases respectively, with 23 bases between them. This CDR3 has 16 residues.

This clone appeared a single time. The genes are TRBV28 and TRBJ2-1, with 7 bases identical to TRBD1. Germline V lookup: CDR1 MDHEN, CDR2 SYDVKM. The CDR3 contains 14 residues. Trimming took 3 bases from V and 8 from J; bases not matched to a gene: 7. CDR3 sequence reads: CASSFEDREYEQFF. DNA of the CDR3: TGTGCCAGCAGTTTCGAAGACAGGGAGTATGAGCAGTTCTTC.

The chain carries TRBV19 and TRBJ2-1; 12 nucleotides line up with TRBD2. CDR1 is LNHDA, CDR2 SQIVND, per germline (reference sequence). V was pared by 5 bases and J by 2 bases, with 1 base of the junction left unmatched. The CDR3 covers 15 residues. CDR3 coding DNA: TGTGCCAGTAGTCGACTAGCGGGGGCCTACAATGAGCAGTTCTTC. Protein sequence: CASSRLAGAYNEQFF.

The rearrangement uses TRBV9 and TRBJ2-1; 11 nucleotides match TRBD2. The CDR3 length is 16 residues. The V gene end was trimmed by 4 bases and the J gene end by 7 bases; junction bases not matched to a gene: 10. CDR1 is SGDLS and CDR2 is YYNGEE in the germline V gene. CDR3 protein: CASSPTTSGGRNEQFF. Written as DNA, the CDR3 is TGTGCCAGCAGCCCAACCACTAGCGGGGGTAGGAATGAGCAGTTCTTC.

Written as DNA, the CDR3 is TGTGCCAGCAGCTACCCGACTAGCGGGGGAGGTGAGCAGTTCTTC. It yields the protein CASSYPTSGGGEQFF. This sequence joins TRBV13 and TRBJ2-1; 12 bases map to TRBD2. Germline V gives CDR1 PRHDT, CDR2 FYEKMQ (reference sequence). The CDR3 consists of 15 residues. The ends lost 4 bases at V and 9 bases at J; junction bases unmatched: 7.

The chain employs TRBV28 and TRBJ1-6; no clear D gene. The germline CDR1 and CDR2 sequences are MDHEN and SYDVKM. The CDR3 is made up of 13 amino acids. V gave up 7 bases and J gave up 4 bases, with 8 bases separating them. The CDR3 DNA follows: TGTGCCAGCAAGGAGATTTATAATTCACCCCTCCACTTT. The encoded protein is CASKEIYNSPLHF.

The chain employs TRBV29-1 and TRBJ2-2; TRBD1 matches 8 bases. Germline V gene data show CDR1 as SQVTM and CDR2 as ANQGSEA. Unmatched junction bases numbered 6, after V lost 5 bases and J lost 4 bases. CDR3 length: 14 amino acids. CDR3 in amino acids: CSVSGQGATGELFF. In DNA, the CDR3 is TGCAGCGTTAGCGGACAGGGAGCCACCGGGGAGCTGTTTTTT.

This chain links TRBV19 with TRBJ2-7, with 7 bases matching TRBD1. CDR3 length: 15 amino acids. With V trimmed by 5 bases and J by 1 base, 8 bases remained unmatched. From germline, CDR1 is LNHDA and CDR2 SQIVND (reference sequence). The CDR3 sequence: CASSVSGTESYEQYF. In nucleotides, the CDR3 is TGTGCCAGTAGTGTCTCCGGGACAGAGTCCTACGAGCAGTACTTC.

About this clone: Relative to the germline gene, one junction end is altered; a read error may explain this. The CDR3 region is CTSSLITGLAKNIQYF. CDR3 DNA sequence: TGCACCAGCAGCTTGATCACAGGCTTAGCCAAAAACATTCAGTACTTC. J is TRBJ2-4 and V is TRBV5-1, with a weak D call TRBD1 (5 bases). The CDR3 is made up of 16 amino acids. Germline lookup yields CDR1 SGHRS and CDR2 YFSETQ.

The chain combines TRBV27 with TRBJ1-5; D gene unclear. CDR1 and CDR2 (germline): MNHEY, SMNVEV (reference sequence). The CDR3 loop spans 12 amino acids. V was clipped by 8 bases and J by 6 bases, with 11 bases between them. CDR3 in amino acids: CASRAGGQPQHF. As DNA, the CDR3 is TGTGCCAGCCGCGCGGGTGGTCAGCCCCAGCATTTT.

CDR3 DNA sequence: TGTGCCAGCAGCTTCGGTCGGGACACTGAAGCTTTCTTT. The encoded protein is CASSFGRDTEAFF. The rearrangement joins TRBV5-5 to TRBJ1-1; no clear D gene. The germline CDR1 and CDR2 sequences are SGHKS and YYEKEE (reference sequence). This CDR3 region has 13 residues. Trimming removed 2 bases from V and 3 bases from J, with 8 bases in between.

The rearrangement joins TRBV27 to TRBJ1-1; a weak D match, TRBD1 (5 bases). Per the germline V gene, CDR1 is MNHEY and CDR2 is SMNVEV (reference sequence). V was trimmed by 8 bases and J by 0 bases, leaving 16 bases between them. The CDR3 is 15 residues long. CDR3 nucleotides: TGTGCCAGCCGTTACGAACAGGCCATGAACACTGAAGCTTTCTTT. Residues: CASRYEQAMNTEAFF.

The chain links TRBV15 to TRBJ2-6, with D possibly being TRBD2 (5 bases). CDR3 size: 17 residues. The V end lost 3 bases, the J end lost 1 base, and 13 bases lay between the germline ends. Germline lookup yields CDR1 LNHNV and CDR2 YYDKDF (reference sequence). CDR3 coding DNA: TGTGCCACCAGCAGGGAGGACGGTGGGTCTGGGGCCAACGTCCTGACTTTC. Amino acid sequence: CATSREDGGSGANVLTF.

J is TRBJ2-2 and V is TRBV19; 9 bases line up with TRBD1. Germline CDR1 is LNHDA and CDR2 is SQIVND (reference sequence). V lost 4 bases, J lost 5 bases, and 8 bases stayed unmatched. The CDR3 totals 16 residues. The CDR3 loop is CASSSRDRARTGELFF. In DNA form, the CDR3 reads TGTGCCAGTAGTAGCCGGGACAGGGCACGGACCGGGGAGCTGTTTTTT.

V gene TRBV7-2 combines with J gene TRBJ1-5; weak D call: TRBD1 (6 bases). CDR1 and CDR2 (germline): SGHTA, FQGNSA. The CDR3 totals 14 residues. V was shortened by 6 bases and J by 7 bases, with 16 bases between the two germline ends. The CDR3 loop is CASREAGDGQPQHF. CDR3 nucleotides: TGTGCCAGCAGAGAAGCAGGGGACGGCCAGCCCCAGCATTTT.

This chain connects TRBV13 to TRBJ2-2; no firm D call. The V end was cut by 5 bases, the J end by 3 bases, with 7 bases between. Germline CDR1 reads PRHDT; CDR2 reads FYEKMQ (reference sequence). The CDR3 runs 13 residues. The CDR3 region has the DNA TGTGCCAGCAGCAAACGGGACACCGGGGAGCTGTTTTTT. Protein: CASSKRDTGELFF.

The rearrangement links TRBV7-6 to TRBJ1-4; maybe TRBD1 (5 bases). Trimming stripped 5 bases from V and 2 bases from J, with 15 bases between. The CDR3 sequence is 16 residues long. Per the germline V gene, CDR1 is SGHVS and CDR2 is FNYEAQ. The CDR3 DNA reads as TGTGCCAGCAGCCCCACCAGGGTGGGTACTAATGAAAAACTGTTTTTT. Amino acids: CASSPTRVGTNEKLFF.

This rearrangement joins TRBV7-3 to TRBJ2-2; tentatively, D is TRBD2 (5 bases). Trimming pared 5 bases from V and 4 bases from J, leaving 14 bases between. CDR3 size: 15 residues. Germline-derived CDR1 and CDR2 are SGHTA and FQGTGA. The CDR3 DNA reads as TGTGCCAGCAGCGGAACTGGGCGGGCCACCGGGGAGCTGTTTTTT. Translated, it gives CASSGTGRATGELFF.